Each of the 26 T cell receptor beta chains below was sequenced from the same sample in a study of control samples from healthy donors and cancer patients. Only in-frame clones appear in the TCRdb table, and some are missing; sequencing was by immunoSEQ multiplex PCR. This sample has 50,000 or so clones, with around 85% found just once. Material: PBMCs. These receptor sequences come from a woman aged 45-65 years with lung cancer.

The genes are TRBV9 and TRBJ2-7, with TRBD1 matching 7 bases. The CDR3 is made up of 14 amino acids. CDR1 SGDLS and CDR2 YYNGEE come from the germline V gene. V trimming: 2 bases; J trimming: 2 bases; junction bases outside the gene matches: 4. Written as DNA, the CDR3 is TGTGCCAGCAGCGTCGGACAGGCGGCCTACGAGCAGTACTTC. Translation gives CASSVGQAAYEQYF.

This clone was counted once. This sequence joins TRBV10-2 and TRBJ1-1; no reliable D call. The V end was cut by 3 bases, the J end by 4 bases, with 6 bases between. Germline assignment: CDR1 WSHSY and CDR2 SAAADI. The CDR3 covers 12 residues. In DNA form, the CDR3 reads TGCGCCAGCAGTGATGTGGGCACTGAAGCTTTCTTT. Its protein product is CASSDVGTEAFF.

This chain uses TRBV5-4 with TRBJ1-1; D might be TRBD1 (5 bases). The CDR3 consists of 15 residues. With 3 bases removed from V and 1 base from J, the gap between germline ends came to 13 bases. Germline CDR1 reads SGHNT; CDR2 reads YYREEE (reference sequence). The CDR3 here is CASSSAQDTNTEAFF. Written as DNA, the CDR3 is TGTGCCAGCAGCTCGGCACAGGACACGAACACTGAAGCTTTCTTT.

This CDR3 reads CASSRQRDTEAFF. The CDR3 nucleotides read TGTGCCAGCAGCCGGCAAAGGGACACTGAAGCTTTCTTT. This rearrangement joins TRBV11-1 to TRBJ1-1; D uncertain. V was cut by 5 bases and J by 3 bases, with 10 bases left in between. The CDR3 runs to 13 residues. CDR1 and CDR2 (germline): SGHAT, FQDESV (reference sequence).

V gene TRBV9 combines with J gene TRBJ2-1; 12 bases are a match to TRBD1. V was clipped by 0 bases and J by 6 bases; unmatched bases: 1. The V gene's germline CDR1 is SGDLS and CDR2 YYNGEE. The CDR3 spans 15 residues. The CDR3 nucleotides read TGTGCCAGCAGCGTAGGGGGACAGGGGGCCAATGAGCAGTTCTTC. Amino acid sequence: CASSVGGQGANEQFF. Using reference TRBV9 and TRBJ2-1 for the parts outside the CDR3, the full variable domain is DSGVTQTPKHLITATGQRVTLRCSPRSGDLSVYWYQQSLDQGLQFLIQYYNGEERAKGNILERFSAQQFPDLHSELNLSSLELGDSALYFCASSVGGQGANEQFFGPGTRLTVL.

V is TRBV21-1 and J is TRBJ1-6; the table calls TRBD1, which could not be checked here. TRBV21-1 is a pseudogene. The CDR3 is made up of 16 amino acids. CDR3 nucleotides: TGTGCCAGCACTCGACGCTTCCGGGACAGGGGAGCACCCCTCCACTTT. Amino acid sequence: CASTRRFRDRGAPLHF.

The chain combines TRBV5-1 with TRBJ1-3; D is undetermined. The V gene's germline CDR1 is SGHRS and CDR2 YFSETQ. V was pared by 2 bases and J by 0 bases, with 18 bases between. The CDR3 runs to 18 residues. As DNA, the CDR3 is TGCGCCAGCAGCTTCGGGTTTCCCAGTCAGTACTCTGGAAACACCATATATTTT. As protein: CASSFGFPSQYSGNTIYF.

This clone has a single count. One end of the junction is discordant with germline, which a read error may explain. The rearrangement uses TRBV14 and TRBJ1-1; 7 nucleotides line up with TRBD1. CDR3 length: 15 amino acids. Germline lookup yields CDR1 SGHDN and CDR2 FVKESK. The CDR3 bases are TGTGCCAGCAGTCAAGAGTTGACAGGGCGGACTGAAGCTTTCTTT. Translating gives CASSQELTGRTEAFF. The whole variable domain, remainder taken from reference TRBV14 and TRBJ1-1, is EAGVTQFPSHSVIEKGQTVTLRCDPISGHDNLYWYRRVMGKEIKFLLHFVKESKQDESGMPNNRFLAERTGGTYSTLKVQPAELEDSGVYFCASSQELTGRTEAFFGQGTRLTVV.

The genes are TRBV7-6 and TRBJ2-1; D might be TRBD1 (7 bases). CDR1 SGHVS and CDR2 FNYEAQ come from the germline V gene. The CDR3 is 13 amino acids. Trimming shortened V by 1 base and J by 9 bases, and 10 bases separated the two germline ends. The CDR3 sequence is CASSLDRGGEQFF. The CDR3 nucleotides read TGTGCCAGCAGCTTAGACAGGGGAGGTGAGCAGTTCTTC.

CDR3 nucleotide sequence: TGTGCCAGCAGCAAAGGCTCGAGGGAGGAAGCTTTCTTT. Protein product: CASSKGSREEAFF. This rearrangement joins TRBV6-5 to TRBJ1-1; the D is unclear. Germline V gene data show CDR1 as MNHEY and CDR2 as SVGAGI. Trimming left V 6 bases short and J 8 bases short, with 16 bases between. This CDR3 comprises 13 residues.

V usage is TRBV6-5 and J usage is TRBJ1-2, with D maybe TRBD1 (5 bases). CDR1 and CDR2 (germline): MNHEY, SVGAGI. V gave up 0 bases and J gave up 6 bases, with 14 bases separating them. This CDR3 has 15 residues. The CDR3 reads CASSYSGAREDGYTF. CDR3 in DNA: TGTGCCAGCAGTTACTCAGGGGCCAGGGAGGATGGCTACACCTTC.

J is TRBJ2-2 and V is TRBV28; weak D call: TRBD1 (6 bases). CDR1 and CDR2 (germline): MDHEN, SYDVKM. The ends were cut back, 6 bases at V and 5 bases at J, with 13 bases in the middle. The CDR3 is 14 residues long. The CDR3 sequence: CASSLTGLTGELFF. CDR3 sequence (DNA): TGTGCCAGCAGCCTTACAGGGTTAACCGGGGAGCTGTTTTTT.

The chain uses TRBV19 and TRBJ1-1, with D hard to call. Germline V gene sequence: CDR1 LNHDA, CDR2 SQIVND (reference sequence). This CDR3 has 11 amino acids. Trimming took off 4 bases at V and 4 bases at J, with 4 bases between the two ends. CDR3 coding DNA: TGTGCCAGTAGTAAAGGCACTGAAGCTTTCTTT. This encodes CASSKGTEAFF.

The rearrangement joins TRBV2 to TRBJ1-3; D call uncertain. The ends were cut back, 2 bases at V and 4 bases at J, with 9 bases in the middle. Per the germline V gene, CDR1 is SNHLY and CDR2 is FYNNEI. The CDR3 is made up of 14 amino acids. CDR3: CASSERETGNTIYF. The CDR3 DNA is TGTGCCAGCAGTGAAAGGGAAACGGGAAACACCATATATTTT.

The chain uses TRBV28 and TRBJ1-2; 7 nucleotides line up with TRBD1. The CDR3 loop spans 17 amino acids. Germline lookup yields CDR1 MDHEN and CDR2 SYDVKM. V lost 3 bases and J lost 0; bases outside the gene matches: 10. The CDR3 region is CASSLGQFPGANYGYTF. CDR3 coding DNA: TGTGCCAGCAGTTTGGGACAGTTCCCTGGGGCTAACTATGGCTACACCTTC.

The chain recombines TRBV5-1 with TRBJ1-2; D might be TRBD1 (6 bases). Trimming pared 5 bases from V and 4 bases from J, leaving 12 bases between. This CDR3 has 13 amino acids. Germline V gene sequence: CDR1 SGHRS, CDR2 YFSETQ. In DNA, the CDR3 is TGCGCCAGCAGGGGGGCGGGAATCTATGGCTACACCTTC. Residues: CASRGAGIYGYTF.

J is TRBJ1-1 and V is TRBV7-9; 7 bases agree with TRBD1. Germline loops: CDR1 SEHNR, CDR2 FQNEAQ (reference sequence). This CDR3 has 14 amino acids. The junction had 10 bases not matched to a gene; V was cut back by 8 bases and J by 4 bases. The CDR3 here is CASSRGDSSTEAFF. The CDR3 DNA is TGTGCCAGCTCCAGGGGGGATTCGAGCACTGAAGCTTTCTTT.

The chain combines TRBV7-2 with TRBJ1-5, with 7 bases identical to TRBD1. Trimming took 6 bases from V and 6 from J; bases not matched to a gene: 8. There are 14 residues in the CDR3. CDR1 and CDR2 (germline): SGHTA, FQGNSA. The CDR3 DNA is TGTGCCAGCAGTCAACAGGGGCAGAGTCAGCCCCAGCATTTT. As protein: CASSQQGQSQPQHF.

This chain connects TRBV7-2 to TRBJ1-1; D unresolved. The germline gives CDR1 SGHTA, CDR2 FQGNSA. The CDR3 runs 14 residues. The ends were cut back, 2 bases at V and 8 bases at J, with 15 bases in the middle. The CDR3 region has the DNA TGTGCCAGCAGCTTAATGCCAAGTAGAAAAGAAGCTTTCTTT. This gives the protein CASSLMPSRKEAFF.

A single count supports this clone. This chain connects TRBV5-6 to TRBJ1-2; the D is unclear. This CDR3 is built from 13 residues. Per germline, CDR1 SGHDT and CDR2 YYEEEE. The ends were cut back, 2 bases at V and 3 bases at J, with 8 bases in the middle. CDR3 in DNA: TGTGCCAGCAGCTTAGGTGGTGACTATGGCTACACCTTC. Protein sequence: CASSLGGDYGYTF.

The V and J genes are TRBV6-2 or TRBV6-3 and TRBJ1-5, with a weak D call TRBD1 (5 bases). V was pared by 0 bases and J by 8 bases, with 14 bases between. Germline CDR1 and CDR2: MNHEY and SVGEGT. The CDR3 length is 15 residues. CDR3 DNA: TGTGCCAGCAGTTACTCGAGGGGAGGGCCCGAGCCCCAGCATTTT. Amino acids: CASSYSRGGPEPQHF.

For this clone: Other DNA sequences in the sample encode the same CDR3. J is TRBJ2-2 and V is TRBV4-3; tentatively, D is TRBD1 (5 bases). There are 13 residues in the CDR3. V was clipped by 4 bases and J by 3 bases, with 6 bases between them. CDR1 is LGHNA, CDR2 YSLEER, per germline. CDR3 nucleotides: TGCGCCAGCAGCCCAGGGTACACCGGGGAGCTGTTTTTT. As protein: CASSPGYTGELFF.

This rearrangement joins TRBV9 to TRBJ1-2; 7 bases map to TRBD1. CDR1 and CDR2 from the germline V gene are SGDLS and YYNGEE. The CDR3 totals 15 residues. Germline trimming cut 0 bases from V and 2 bases from J; bases unmatched to any gene: 4. CDR3 nucleotides: TGTGCCAGCAGCGTAGAGGTACAGGGGAACTATGGCTACACCTTC. It codes for CASSVEVQGNYGYTF.

The genes are TRBV24-1 and TRBJ2-6, with D unresolved. V lost 7 bases to trimming and J lost 0 bases, with 15 bases between them. There are 17 residues in the CDR3. Germline values: CDR1 KGHDR, CDR2 SFDVKD. CDR3 amino acids: CATSNKKTDSGANVLTF. The CDR3 coding sequence is TGTGCCACCAGCAATAAAAAGACGGACTCTGGGGCCAACGTCCTGACTTTC.

The V and J genes are TRBV6-2 or TRBV6-3 and TRBJ1-6; TRBD1 matches 7 bases. V lost 5 bases to trimming and J lost 9 bases; unmatched junction nucleotides: 10. This CDR3 region has 15 residues. Germline V gene sequence: CDR1 MNHEY, CDR2 SVGEGT. The CDR3 loop reads CASSPQRGGVSPLHF. CDR3 bases: TGTGCCAGCAGTCCGCAAAGAGGGGGCGTTTCACCCCTCCACTTT.

A note on this clone: This sample includes further DNA sequences coding for the same CDR3. The V gene is TRBV7-2, the J gene TRBJ1-1; a weak D match, TRBD1 (5 bases). In germline, CDR1 is SGHTA, CDR2 FQGNSA. The CDR3 consists of 13 residues. V dropped 4 bases and J dropped 4 bases, with 10 bases sitting between them. In nucleotides, the CDR3 is TGTGCCAGCAGCTCCCAGGGTGGCACTGAAGCTTTCTTT. Translating gives CASSSQGGTEAFF.